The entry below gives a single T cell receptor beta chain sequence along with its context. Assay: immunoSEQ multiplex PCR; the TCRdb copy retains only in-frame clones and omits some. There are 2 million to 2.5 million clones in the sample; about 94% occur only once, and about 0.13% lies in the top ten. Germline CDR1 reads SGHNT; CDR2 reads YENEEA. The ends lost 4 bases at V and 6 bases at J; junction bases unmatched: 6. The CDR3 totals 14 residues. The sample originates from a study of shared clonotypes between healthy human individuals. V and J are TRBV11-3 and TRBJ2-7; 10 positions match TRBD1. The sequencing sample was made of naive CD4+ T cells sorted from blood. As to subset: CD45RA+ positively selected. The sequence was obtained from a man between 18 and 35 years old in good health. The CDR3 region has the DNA TGTGCCAGCAGCTCGACCGGGACAGGGGCCGAGCAGTACTTC. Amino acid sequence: CASSSTGTGAEQYF.